This T cell receptor (beta chain) was sequenced in a study of blood T cell repertoires in COVID-19. As for the study in general: Both acute and convalescent COVID-19 samples were obtained from the United States, Italy and Spain. The analysed material was cDNA or gDNA that came from T cells, B-cell-depleted T cells, or PBMCs.

In the authors' workflow: Counts of nucleated cells, estimated from reference gene primer amplification, were obtained. The data were produced by immunoSEQ multiplex PCR, yet TCRdb's version contains in-frame clones alone and is incomplete. V, J and clone size derive from that table, while D and trimming were established from the DNA sequence. The table includes approximately 250,000 clones, 70% to 90% detected once. Germline V gene lookup returns CDR1 MNHEY and CDR2 SVGAGI. Trimming removed 7 bases from V and 10 bases from J, with 17 bases in between. The CDR3 contains 13 residues. The sequence came from a man aged 18 to 29 with active or convalescent COVID-19. V usage is TRBV6-5 and J usage is TRBJ2-1; maybe TRBD1 (6 bases). The material sequenced was peripheral blood. The CDR3 DNA reads as TGTGCCAGCACTCCTAACAGGGCAGGGGAGCAGTTCTTC. It yields the protein CASTPNRAGEQFF.